This entry is about one T cell receptor beta chain. This CDR3 comprises 13 residues. Germline lookup yields CDR1 SGHNT and CDR2 YYREEE (reference sequence). V was trimmed by 3 bases and J by 0 bases, leaving 6 bases between them. The entry originates in a study of blood T cell repertoires in COVID-19. Study as a whole: The United States, Italy and Spain supplied acute and convalescent COVID-19 samples. PBMCs, B-cell-depleted T cells, or T cells provided the cDNA or gDNA that made up the material.

Authors' processing steps: Reference gene primer amplification gave nucleated cell count estimates. The method was immunoSEQ multiplex PCR; TCRdb's version includes in-frame clones alone and lacks a portion of them. V and J calls and clone size are as listed in that table; D and trimming were resolved from the DNA. The table shows 65,000 to 90,000 clones, with 90% occurring only once. This TCR came from a human donor in a cohort sampled during active COVID-19. The V gene is TRBV5-4, the J gene TRBJ1-2; D remains ambiguous. Sequencing was done on a sample of peripheral blood. The CDR3 sequence: CASSSDTNYGYTF. The CDR3 coding sequence is TGTGCCAGCAGCTCCGACACTAACTATGGCTACACCTTC.